The clone carrying this TCR beta chain is labeled large. The antigen remains undetermined. This beta chain appears as a stray read in a library generated for alpha chains; its size is not informative. Time point given: sample taken at primary tumor resection. The data are from a study of spatial heterogeneity in lung cancer. Overall study: There was a strong correlation between the counts of TCR transcripts measured in tumor regions and a T cell transcriptional module score that was calculated from matched bulk RNA-seq.

The germline V gene has CDR1 KGHDR and CDR2 SFDVKD. V was shortened by 7 bases and J by 2 bases, with 25 bases between the two germline ends. The CDR3 extends over 18 amino acids. MiXCR, run by TCRdb on the 5' RACE reads, gives a single entry per CDR3 protein. This sample has approximately 10,000 distinct CDR3 sequences, with more than 4% found just once. The study's findings and limits: For expanded intratumoral alpha and beta TCRs, counts tracked tumor mutation counts.

Material: lung tumor tissue, obtained at surgery. The clonotype comes from a male donor with early-stage non-small cell lung cancer. The chain has TRBV24-1 and TRBJ1-1; the D is unclear. CDR3 in amino acids: CATRTPANKQTRNTEAFF. The CDR3 region has the DNA TGTGCCACCAGGACTCCAGCGAACAAACAAACCCGAAACACTGAAGCTTTCTTT.